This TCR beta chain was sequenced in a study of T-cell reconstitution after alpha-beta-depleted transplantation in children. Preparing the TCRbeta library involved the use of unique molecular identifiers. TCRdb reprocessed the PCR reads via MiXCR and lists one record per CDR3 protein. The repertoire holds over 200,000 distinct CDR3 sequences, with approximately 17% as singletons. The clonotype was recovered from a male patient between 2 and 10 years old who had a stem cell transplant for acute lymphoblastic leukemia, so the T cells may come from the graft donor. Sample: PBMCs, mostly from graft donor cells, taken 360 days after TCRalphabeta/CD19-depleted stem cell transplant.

The CDR3 loop reads CASSRRDGGNGELFF. The CDR3 DNA reads TGTGCCAGCAGCCGTAGGGACGGAGGGAACGGGGAGCTGTTTTTT. The V call is TRBV14, the J call TRBJ2-2; D might be TRBD2 (6 bases). The germline V and J ends were trimmed by 4 bases and 7 bases, with 16 bases remaining between them. The CDR3 sequence is 15 residues long. The germline gives CDR1 SGHDN, CDR2 FVKESK.